A single sample is the source of the 27 T cell receptor beta chains below, sequenced in a study of monozygotic twins with inflammatory bowel disease. No DNA is given; TCRdb re-called the 5' RACE reads and lists each CDR3 protein once. Recorded here are about 160,000 distinct CDR3 sequences; the top ten clones represent roughly 7%. The sequenced sample consisted of blood. The source is a human donor with ulcerative colitis or Crohn's disease, or a healthy co-twin of an affected twin (not recorded which).

The genes are TRBV20-1 and TRBJ2-3; TCRdb calls TRBD2, which cannot be checked without DNA. The CDR3 totals 15 residues. Per germline, CDR1 DFQATT and CDR2 SNEGSKA (reference sequence). CDR3 sequence reads: CSARAGLASTDTQYF.

CDR3 residues: CASSSPGLAVNEQFF. V and J are TRBV28 and TRBJ2-1; the D gene TCRdb calls, TRBD2, cannot be checked with no DNA. CDR3 size: 15 residues. The germline V gene has CDR1 MDHEN and CDR2 SYDVKM.

This chain uses TRBV3-1 with TRBJ2-1; TCRdb picks TRBD2, but there is no DNA to check that call. Germline-derived CDR1 and CDR2 are LGHDT and YNNKEL (reference sequence). CDR3 size: 15 residues. This chain's CDR3 is CASSQVAGTYNEQFF.

V gene TRBV12-3 or TRBV12-4 combines with J gene TRBJ2-1; TCRdb selects TRBD1, and the lack of DNA leaves this call unchecked. The CDR3 has 14 amino acids. The CDR3 loop is CASSLGTANNEQFF.

The J gene is TRBJ2-3, the V gene TRBV20-1; TCRdb designates TRBD2, a call that cannot be tested without DNA. In germline, CDR1 is DFQATT, CDR2 SNEGSKA (reference sequence). This CDR3 spans 15 amino acids. This CDR3 reads CSAGDFQRVADTQYF.

V gene TRBV20-1 combines with J gene TRBJ2-7. The length of the CDR3 is 13 residues. Per germline, CDR1 DFQATT and CDR2 SNEGSKA (reference sequence). CDR3 protein: CSARVRMRYEQYF.

This chain joins TRBV5-1 and TRBJ2-3; the D call of TRBD2 rests on TCRdb alone, since no DNA is present to check it. This CDR3 has 16 amino acids. Per the germline V gene, CDR1 is SGHRS and CDR2 is YFSETQ. Here the CDR3 reads CASSFPSGGAGDTQYF.

The chain is built from TRBV25-1 and TRBJ2-7. Germline CDR1 and CDR2: MGHDK and SYGVNS. The CDR3 spans 14 residues. CDR3 in amino acids: CASSAEAGAYEQYF.

This chain connects TRBV9 to TRBJ2-2; TCRdb names TRBD1, which stays unverified in the absence of DNA. The germline V gene has CDR1 SGDLS and CDR2 YYNGEE. The CDR3 length is 14 residues. This CDR3 reads CASSVGQHTGELFF.

The V and J genes are TRBV5-1 and TRBJ2-1; lacking DNA, the TRBD1 call made by TCRdb goes unchecked. CDR3 length: 15 residues. Germline CDR1 is SGHRS and CDR2 is YFSETQ. The CDR3 sequence: CASSLAAPNYNEQFF.

The rearrangement joins TRBV5-1 to TRBJ1-2. Germline CDR1 SGHRS, CDR2 YFSETQ. The CDR3 extends over 15 amino acids. The CDR3 spells CASSPDGGLNYGYTF. Based on the CDR3 plus reference TRBV5-1 and TRBJ1-2, the full variable domain is KAGVTQTPRYLIKTRGQQVTLSCSPISGHRSVSWYQQTPGQGLQFLFEYFSETQRNKGNFPGRFSGRQFSNSRSEMNVSTLELGDSALYLCASSPDGGLNYGYTFGSGTRLTVV.

The chain has TRBV27 and TRBJ1-5; checking the TCRdb D call of TRBD1 is not possible without DNA. CDR1 and CDR2 (germline): MNHEY, SMNVEV (reference sequence). The CDR3 length is 15 residues. The CDR3 protein is CASSRTGGLNQPQHF.

V usage is TRBV5-6 and J usage is TRBJ2-1. The CDR3 loop spans 13 amino acids. From germline, CDR1 is SGHDT and CDR2 YYEEEE. CDR3 amino acids: CASSRGLRNEQFF.

CDR3 sequence reads: CASSGLQGPNSPLHF. The rearrangement uses TRBV5-1 and TRBJ1-6; the D gene TCRdb calls, TRBD1, cannot be checked with no DNA. The CDR3 runs 15 residues. Germline V gives CDR1 SGHRS, CDR2 YFSETQ.

The chain combines TRBV20-1 with TRBJ2-5; TCRdb lists TRBD2, though no DNA is available to test this call. CDR1 is DFQATT, CDR2 SNEGSKA, per germline (reference sequence). This CDR3 region has 15 residues. The CDR3 here is CSAHRGTSGKETQYF.

The V and J genes are TRBV5-1 and TRBJ2-1; TCRdb returns TRBD1, unconfirmable since there is no DNA. The CDR3 sequence is 15 residues long. Per the germline V gene, CDR1 is SGHRS and CDR2 is YFSETQ. CDR3 protein: CASSVDRGAYNEQFF.

The rearrangement joins TRBV10-2 to TRBJ1-2. There are 13 residues in the CDR3. Looked up from germline, CDR1 is WSHSY and CDR2 is SAAADI. Here the CDR3 reads CASSDGRRYGYTF.

J is TRBJ2-2 and V is TRBV18; TCRdb outputs TRBD2, but without DNA this stays unchecked. The CDR3 has 16 amino acids. Germline loops: CDR1 KGHSH, CDR2 LQKENI. CDR3 protein: CASSPPSGRSTGELFF.

V usage is TRBV6-2 or TRBV6-3 and J usage is TRBJ2-3; TCRdb proposes TRBD2, but this gene call is untestable without DNA. Per germline, CDR1 MNHEY and CDR2 SVGEGT. The CDR3 runs 13 residues. CDR3 residues: CASSWRLATSQYF.

The CDR3 loop is CASSLALGSGNHEAFF. This chain links TRBV12-3 or TRBV12-4 with TRBJ1-1. This CDR3 spans 16 amino acids.

CDR3 in amino acids: CSAREGNTEAFF. The chain joins TRBV20-1 to TRBJ1-1. Germline V gene sequence: CDR1 DFQATT, CDR2 SNEGSKA (reference sequence). There are 12 residues in the CDR3.

The V and J genes are TRBV29-1 and TRBJ1-2; the D call from TCRdb, TRBD1, cannot be confirmed without DNA. The V gene's germline CDR1 is SQVTM and CDR2 ANQGSEA. This CDR3 is built from 13 residues. This CDR3 is CSVRTGTNYGYTF.

This chain joins TRBV9 and TRBJ2-2; TCRdb returns TRBD1, unconfirmable since there is no DNA. CDR3 length: 15 amino acids. Germline CDR1 reads SGDLS; CDR2 reads YYNGEE. CDR3 sequence reads: CASSWDRAGTGELFF. The complete variable domain, with remaining parts taken from reference TRBV9 and TRBJ2-2, reads DSGVTQTPKHLITATGQRVTLRCSPRSGDLSVYWYQQSLDQGLQFLIQYYNGEERAKGNILERFSAQQFPDLHSELNLSSLELGDSALYFCASSWDRAGTGELFFGEGSRLTVL.

This chain uses TRBV3-1 with TRBJ1-1; without DNA, the TCRdb call of TRBD1 cannot be checked. In germline, CDR1 is LGHDT, CDR2 YNNKEL (reference sequence). There are 14 residues in the CDR3. The CDR3 spells CASSQGQGNTEAFF.

The chain uses TRBV19 and TRBJ2-1. Germline CDR1 is LNHDA and CDR2 is SQIVND (reference sequence). The CDR3 runs to 15 residues. The CDR3 sequence: CASSMILSSYNEQFF.

The CDR3 sequence: CSAPRGGGSSEQYF. This chain uses TRBV20-1 with TRBJ2-7; TCRdb selects TRBD1, and the lack of DNA leaves this call unchecked. The CDR3 runs to 14 residues. Germline-derived CDR1 and CDR2 are DFQATT and SNEGSKA (reference sequence).

V and J are TRBV7-2 and TRBJ2-3. Germline CDR1 is SGHTA and CDR2 is FQGNSA. The CDR3 sequence is 14 residues long. The chain's CDR3 is CASSYAARTDTQYF.